A single sample is the source of the 22 T cell receptor beta chains below, sequenced in a study of CD8 T cells in Susac syndrome. Random hexamers were used to reverse transcribe an amount of roughly 0.5 to 1 ug RNA. One entry per CDR3 protein results from TCRdb running MiXCR on the immunoSEQ multiplex PCR reads. The table has 70,000 to 100,000 distinct CDR3 sequences, approximately 92% seen once. The sample taken for sequencing was CD8+ T cells from PBMCs. These receptors all stem from a human donor in good health.

This chain links TRBV27 with TRBJ2-7; D tentatively fits TRBD1 or TRBD2 (5 bases each). Germline-derived CDR1 and CDR2 are MNHEY and SMNVEV (reference sequence). Trimming removed 4 bases from V and 0 bases from J, with 16 bases in between. The CDR3 extends over 16 amino acids. CDR3 in amino acids: CASSSNRDRHSYEQYF. CDR3 sequence (DNA): TGTGCCAGCAGTTCCAACCGGGACCGACACTCCTACGAGCAGTACTTC.

The V and J genes are TRBV5-6 and TRBJ1-1; D is perhaps TRBD1 (5 bases). Looked up from germline, CDR1 is SGHDT and CDR2 is YYEEEE. Trimming removed 6 bases from V and 4 bases from J, with 16 bases in between. This CDR3 has 14 amino acids. Here the CDR3 reads CASIIGTGTTEAFF. DNA of the CDR3: TGTGCCAGCATCATCGGGACGGGCACCACTGAAGCTTTCTTT.

CDR3 nucleotides: TGTGCCAGCAGCCATTTCACTAGCGGGGGGCGGGAGACCCAGTACTTC. It specifies CASSHFTSGGRETQYF. The chain has TRBV3-1 and TRBJ2-5; TRBD2 aligns across 12 bases. From germline, CDR1 is LGHDT and CDR2 YNNKEL (reference sequence). This CDR3 comprises 16 residues. V shed 3 bases, J shed 5 bases, and the junction held 7 bases outside the gene matches.

The sample holds one count of this clonotype. This sequence joins TRBV9 and TRBJ2-7; TRBD1 might be the D (6 bases). CDR1 is SGDLS, CDR2 YYNGEE, per germline. Trimming stripped 3 bases from V and 1 base from J, with 14 bases between. The CDR3 extends over 15 amino acids. CDR3 sequence (DNA): TGTGCCAGCAGCGCCGAGGGGGATCCTTCCTACGAGCAGTACTTC. This codes for CASSAEGDPSYEQYF.

The rearrangement uses TRBV13 and TRBJ1-6, with D uncertain. Between the trimmed V and J ends, which lost 6 bases and 0 bases, there was a span of 15 bases. The germline V gene encodes CDR1 PRHDT and CDR2 FYEKMQ (reference sequence). There are 17 residues in the CDR3. CDR3 DNA: TGTGCCAGCAGTCAACGGACGGTGAGCTCCTATAATTCACCCCTCCACTTT. Translated: CASSQRTVSSYNSPLHF.

The chain couples TRBV4-2 to TRBJ1-1; D is possibly TRBD1 (6 bases). CDR1 and CDR2 from the germline V gene are LGHNA and YNFKEQ. Trimming removed 5 bases at V and 0 bases at J, with 13 bases between. The CDR3 has 15 residues. The CDR3 DNA reads TGTGCCAGCAGCGTTCGGGGGCATTTGAACACTGAAGCTTTCTTT. Translated: CASSVRGHLNTEAFF.

The chain couples TRBV5-6 to TRBJ2-7; D perhaps matches TRBD1 (6 bases). This CDR3 has 14 amino acids. V lost 4 bases and J 2 bases, leaving 13 bases between the germline ends. Per the germline V gene, CDR1 is SGHDT and CDR2 is YYEEEE. The chain's CDR3 is CASSRGQPPYEQYF. The CDR3 nucleotides are TGTGCCAGCAGCCGAGGACAGCCCCCCTACGAGCAGTACTTC.

This sequence joins TRBV7-8 and TRBJ2-1; 12 bases align to TRBD2. Germline V lookup: CDR1 SGHVS, CDR2 FQNEAQ. The CDR3 has 18 residues. After removal of 0 bases from V and 0 bases from J, the junction contained 3 bases not matched to a gene. Written as DNA, the CDR3 is TGTGCCAGCAGCTTAGCCCTAGCGGGGGGGCGCTCCTACAATGAGCAGTTCTTC. This sequence encodes CASSLALAGGRSYNEQFF.

The chain joins TRBV15 to TRBJ2-5; TRBD1 agrees at 9 bases. This CDR3 is 15 amino acids long. From germline, CDR1 is LNHNV and CDR2 YYDKDF (reference sequence). V was clipped by 6 bases and J by 0 bases; unmatched bases: 5. CDR3 protein: CATSTDRGDQETQYF. The CDR3 DNA reads as TGTGCCACCAGTACGGACAGGGGAGACCAAGAGACCCAGTACTTC.

The chain couples TRBV25-1 to TRBJ2-3, with 10 bases identical to TRBD2. The CDR3 runs to 16 residues. Looked up from germline, CDR1 is MGHDK and CDR2 is SYGVNS. V was pared by 0 bases and J by 6 bases, with 6 bases of the junction left unmatched. The CDR3 nucleotides read TGTGCCAGCAGTGAATATTTAGCGGGGGGCCGGGATACGCAGTATTTT. It specifies CASSEYLAGGRDTQYF.

V usage is TRBV20-1 and J usage is TRBJ2-7; maybe TRBD2 (6 bases). The CDR3 contains 14 residues. Trimming pared 0 bases from V and 2 bases from J, leaving 11 bases between. In germline, CDR1 is DFQATT, CDR2 SNEGSKA (reference sequence). The DNA of the CDR3 is TGCAGTGCTAGAGATAGAGCTAGCGCCTACGAGCAGTACTTC. Translating gives CSARDRASAYEQYF.

The chain uses TRBV5-1 and TRBJ2-2; D ambiguous. V was shortened by 1 base and J by 0 bases, with 7 bases between the two germline ends. The CDR3 contains 15 residues. The germline CDR1 and CDR2 sequences are SGHRS and YFSETQ. The CDR3 protein is CASSLWDTNTGELFF. CDR3 DNA: TGCGCCAGCAGCTTGTGGGATACGAACACCGGGGAGCTGTTTTTT.

In its sample, this clonotype was seen a few times. J is TRBJ2-7 and V is TRBV7-8; D gene ambiguous. The CDR3 runs 14 residues. Germline V gene lookup returns CDR1 SGHVS and CDR2 FQNEAQ. Trimming cost V 0 bases and J 2 bases, with 8 bases left between them. The CDR3 sequence: CASSLAGRPYEQYF. CDR3 nucleotide sequence: TGTGCCAGCAGCTTAGCTGGACGGCCCTACGAGCAGTACTTC.

V usage is TRBV29-1 and J usage is TRBJ2-7; TRBD2 might be the D (5 bases). V gave up 1 base and J gave up 2 bases, with 12 bases separating them. The CDR3 loop spans 14 amino acids. Germline V gene data show CDR1 as SQVTM and CDR2 as ANQGSEA. The chain's CDR3 is CSVEGQAGAYEQYF. The CDR3, as DNA: TGCAGCGTTGAAGGCCAGGCCGGGGCCTACGAGCAGTACTTC.

The chain is built from TRBV5-6 and TRBJ2-6; 7 bases agree with TRBD1. CDR3 length equals 20 residues. Per germline, CDR1 SGHDT and CDR2 YYEEEE. V lost 0 bases and J lost 5; bases outside the gene matches: 17. The CDR3 region is CASSLGGGAARLARANVLTF. CDR3 nucleotides: TGTGCCAGCAGCTTGGGAGGGGGCGCCGCCCGTCTGGCTCGGGCCAACGTCCTGACTTTC.

CDR3 loop: CASTTTPGRADYGYTF. The CDR3 DNA reads TGCGCCAGCACCACTACACCAGGCAGGGCGGACTATGGCTACACCTTC. The chain has TRBV4-1 and TRBJ1-2; D might be TRBD1 (5 bases). The CDR3 covers 16 residues. Trimming removed 7 bases from V and 3 bases from J, with 21 bases in between. The germline V gene has CDR1 MGHRA and CDR2 YSYEKL.

The DNA for the CDR3 is TGTGCCAGCAGAGCCCGGACGGGTCTCTCCTACGAGCAGTACTTC. Translation: CASRARTGLSYEQYF. This sequence joins TRBV2 and TRBJ2-7; the D is unclear. The CDR3 is 15 residues long. In germline, CDR1 is SNHLY, CDR2 FYNNEI. V lost 6 bases and J lost 0, with 15 bases in between.

The V call is TRBV5-1, the J call TRBJ2-3; D gene uncertain. The V and J ends lost 0 bases and 4 bases respectively, with 3 bases between them. The CDR3 loop spans 12 amino acids. The germline gives CDR1 SGHRS, CDR2 YFSETQ. CDR3 sequence (DNA): TGCGCCAGCAGCTTGGTCTCAGATACGCAGTATTTT. Encoded protein: CASSLVSDTQYF.

This clonotype has just one count. The chain is built from TRBV6-1 and TRBJ2-5; no firm D call. Germline values: CDR1 MNHNS, CDR2 SASEGT. Deletions cut 1 base from V and 7 bases from J, with 10 bases between. The CDR3 contains 13 residues. CDR3 sequence: CASSEVPYGTQYF. The CDR3 nucleotides are TGTGCCAGCAGTGAAGTGCCCTATGGGACCCAGTACTTC.

The table lists this clonotype with a few counts. The J gene is TRBJ1-1, the V gene TRBV6-2 or TRBV6-3, with D maybe TRBD1 (5 bases). The germline gives CDR1 MNHEY, CDR2 SVGEGT. The CDR3 is 16 residues long. Trimming left V 1 base short and J 0 bases short, with 12 bases between. CDR3 protein: CASSYWGGDMNTEAFF. The CDR3 bases are TGTGCCAGCAGTTACTGGGGGGGAGACATGAACACTGAAGCTTTCTTT.

The CDR3 sequence: CASSYQGAENNEQFF. The CDR3 DNA follows: TGTGCCAGCAGTTACCAGGGGGCGGAGAACAATGAGCAGTTCTTC. The gene calls are TRBV6-6 and TRBJ2-1; 8 positions match TRBD1. The CDR3 runs to 15 residues. The V and J ends lost 2 bases and 5 bases, in that order; junction bases with no gene match: 5. The germline CDR1 and CDR2 sequences are MNHNY and SVGAGI (reference sequence).

The gene calls are TRBV6-5 and TRBJ1-1; D unresolved. Per the germline V gene, CDR1 is MNHEY and CDR2 is SVGAGI. Trimming took off 7 bases at V and 2 bases at J, with 14 bases between the two ends. CDR3 size: 14 residues. CDR3 loop: CASTPSVLNTEAFF. The CDR3 DNA reads TGTGCCAGCACCCCGTCTGTGCTAAACACTGAAGCTTTCTTT.